This is a list of T cell receptor beta chains from one sample in a study of T cells after somatic rescue of genetic block. This table comes from immunoSEQ multiplex PCR, and its TCRdb copy is limited to in-frame clones, with some not included. The table records approximately 110,000 clones, about nine tenths of them present only once. Source material: peripheral blood mononuclear cells (PBMCs). The receptors were sampled from a woman aged 18-29 years. The CDR3 runs from the conserved cysteine through the conserved F or W. The D gene is left open where the match is weak. The size entry is marked missing in some rows and otherwise reads once, few, many or a size class.

J,size,V,D,CDR3,DNA
TRBJ1-1,.,TRBV4-2,.,CASSHLTGSTEAFF,TGTGCCAGCAGCCACCTGACAGGATCCACTGAAGCTTTCTTT
TRBJ1-6,.,TRBV30,.,CAWKAHRSYNSPLHF,TGTGCCTGGAAGGCACACCGCTCCTATAATTCACCCCTCCACTTT
TRBJ2-7,.,TRBV6-5,TRBD1,CASSAREGQGYEQYF,TGTGCCAGCAGTGCCCGTGAGGGACAGGGTTACGAGCAGTACTTC
TRBJ1-1,.,TRBV18,.,CASSPGISGTEAFF,TGTGCCAGCTCACCAGGGATATCAGGGACTGAAGCTTTCTTT
TRBJ1-3,.,TRBV5-6,.,CASSLQGTGNTIYF,TGTGCCAGCAGCTTGCAGGGTACCGGAAACACCATATATTTT
TRBJ2-5,.,TRBV2,TRBD2,CASESHAGGTGETQYF,TGTGCCAGCGAGAGTCATGCGGGGGGCACCGGGGAGACCCAGTACTTC
TRBJ1-5,.,TRBV4-1,TRBD1,CASSQVGQGSNQPQHF,TGCGCCAGCAGCCAGGTCGGACAGGGGAGTAATCAGCCCCAGCATTTT
TRBJ2-3,.,TRBV5-1,TRBD2,CASSFWGTTSGDLDTQYF,TGCGCCAGCAGCTTTTGGGGTACGACTAGCGGGGACTTAGATACGCAGTATTTT
TRBJ1-5,.,TRBV7-2,.,CASSFGDRGNQPQHF,TGTGCCAGCAGCTTCGGGGATAGGGGCAATCAGCCCCAGCATTTT
TRBJ2-5,.,TRBV5-5,TRBD2,CATGGGPQETQYF,TGTGCCACGGGCGGGGGACCGCAAGAGACCCAGTACTTC
TRBJ2-7,.,TRBV19,TRBD2,CASSGRGTEQYF,TGTGCCAGTAGCGGGAGGGGGACCGAGCAGTACTTC
TRBJ1-5,.,TRBV7-2,.,CASSSPPDMDRGAQHF,TGTGCCAGCAGCTCCCCGCCCGACATGGACCGAGGGGCCCAGCATTTT
TRBJ2-2,.,TRBV5-1,TRBD2,CASSPGGHLTGELFF,TGCGCCAGCAGCCCGGGAGGTCACCTCACCGGGGAGCTGTTTTTT
TRBJ2-2,.,TRBV5-4,.,CASRPAGTEGGELFF,TGTGCCAGCAGGCCTGCCGGGACCGAAGGGGGGGAGCTGTTTTTT
TRBJ2-3,.,TRBV18,.,CASLPGLFFTDTQYF,TGTGCCAGCTTACCGGGACTTTTCTTCACAGATACGCAGTATTTT
TRBJ1-5,.,TRBV10-3,.,CAISDQPGDQPQHF,TGTGCCATCAGTGATCAACCGGGGGATCAGCCCCAGCATTTT
TRBJ2-1,.,TRBV5-6,.,CASSYRVSYNEQFF,TGTGCCAGCAGCTACAGGGTATCCTACAATGAGCAGTTCTTC
TRBJ2-5,.,TRBV5-5,.,CASSLGTASTQYF,TGTGCCAGCAGCTTGGGGACCGCCTCTACCCAGTACTTC
TRBJ1-3,.,TRBV7-9,.,CASSFVGGTATGNTIYF,TGTGCCAGCAGCTTCGTGGGAGGGACGGCTACCGGAAACACCATATATTTT
TRBJ1-1,.,TRBV14,TRBD1,CASSQYGQALNTEAFF,TGTGCCAGCAGCCAGTACGGACAGGCCTTGAACACTGAAGCTTTCTTT
TRBJ2-7,.,TRBV7-9,TRBD2,CASSGSGGYSYEQYF,TGTGCCAGCAGCGGATCGGGGGGGTACTCCTACGAGCAGTACTTC
TRBJ2-7,.,TRBV2,.,CASRLGYEQYF,TGTGCCAGCAGGCTGGGGTACGAGCAGTACTTC
TRBJ2-2,.,TRBV11-2,TRBD1,CASSFRPAGQGIGGELFF,TGTGCCAGCAGCTTTCGGCCGGCGGGACAGGGGATCGGCGGGGAGCTGTTTTTT
TRBJ1-2,once,TRBV2,TRBD1,CASRQGQTHGYTF,TGTGCCAGCCGCCAGGGACAGACACATGGCTACACCTTC
TRBJ2-7,.,TRBV27,TRBD1,CASSRTGGYEQYF,TGTGCCAGCAGCCGGACAGGGGGCTACGAGCAGTACTTC
TRBJ1-4,.,TRBV7-2,TRBD1,CASSLEDRPNEKLFF,TGTGCCAGCAGCTTAGAGGACAGGCCGAATGAAAAACTGTTTTTT
TRBJ2-7,.,TRBV4-3,.,CASSQPDYEQYF,TGCGCCAGCAGCCAGCCCGATTACGAGCAGTACTTC
TRBJ2-5,.,TRBV29-1,.,CSVEAPDSQETQYF,TGCAGCGTTGAAGCCCCGGACAGCCAAGAGACCCAGTACTTC
TRBJ2-1,.,TRBV5-1,TRBD2,CASSFSGGNNEQFF,TGCGCCAGCAGTTTCAGCGGGGGGAACAATGAGCAGTTCTTC
TRBJ2-5,.,TRBV5-6,.,CASRAVGSETQYF,TGTGCCAGCAGGGCGGTAGGATCGGAGACCCAGTACTTC
TRBJ2-7,.,TRBV7-2,TRBD1,CASAPQGFYEQYF,TGTGCCTCTGCCCCACAGGGGTTTTACGAGCAGTACTTC
TRBJ2-2,.,TRBV7-3,.,CASSLARAVPGELFF,TGTGCCAGCAGCTTAGCGAGGGCCGTTCCCGGGGAGCTGTTTTTT
TRBJ2-7,.,TRBV27,TRBD1,CASSFDRGNEQYF,TGTGCCAGCAGTTTCGACAGGGGGAACGAGCAGTACTTC
TRBJ1-1,.,TRBV16,.,CASSQGGGGTEAFF,TGTGCCAGCAGCCAAGGGGGAGGAGGCACTGAAGCTTTCTTT
TRBJ2-3,.,TRBV9,.,CASSVDRFTDTQYF,TGTGCCAGCAGCGTAGACAGATTCACAGATACGCAGTATTTT
TRBJ2-7,.,TRBV6-1,TRBD1,CASSPGQGAFEQYF,TGTGCCAGCTCCCCCGGACAGGGGGCGTTCGAGCAGTACTTC
TRBJ1-4,.,TRBV7-9,TRBD1,CASSLATGVGEKLFF,TGTGCCAGCAGCTTAGCTACAGGGGTTGGAGAAAAACTGTTTTTT
TRBJ1-1,few,TRBV30,TRBD1,CAWMRGRGEAFF,TGTGCCTGGATGAGGGGGCGGGGTGAAGCTTTCTTT
TRBJ1-2,.,TRBV25-1,.,CASNRAPYGYTF,TGTGCCAGCAACCGAGCACCCTATGGCTACACCTTC
TRBJ2-1,few,TRBV4-1,TRBD2,CASSQEVAGSYNEQFF,TGCGCCAGCAGCCAAGAGGTAGCGGGGTCCTACAATGAGCAGTTCTTC
TRBJ2-3,.,TRBV2,TRBD2,CASTRLAGGSDTQYF,TGTGCCAGCACCCGGCTAGCGGGGGGTTCAGATACGCAGTATTTT
TRBJ1-6,.,TRBV10-3,.,CANTPGLSSPLHF,TGTGCCAACACCCCAGGGTTAAGTTCACCCCTCCACTTT
TRBJ2-6,.,TRBV4-3,.,CASSQEGTGANVLTF,TGCGCCAGCAGCCAAGAAGGGACCGGGGCCAACGTCCTGACTTTC
TRBJ2-5,.,TRBV9,TRBD2,CASSGGGWGETQYF,TGTGCCAGCAGTGGGGGAGGGTGGGGAGAGACCCAGTACTTC
TRBJ1-2,.,TRBV7-2,.,CASSLGGSYGYTF,TGTGCCAGCAGCTTAGGGGGTAGCTATGGCTACACCTTC
TRBJ2-7,once,TRBV27,.,CASTPVGALYEQYF,TGTGCCAGCACCCCCGTGGGGGCCCTCTACGAGCAGTACTTC